This T cell receptor (beta chain) was captured in a study of T cells expressing NK-cell markers. TCRdb re-called the 5' RACE reads and gives one entry per CDR3 protein, without DNA. The sample has a few hundred thousand distinct CDR3 sequences. From germline, CDR1 is MNHEY and CDR2 SVGAGI. The CDR3 is made up of 14 amino acids. Source material: blood T cells: a sorted CD56 or NKG2C T cell subset, CD4+ or CD8+ T cells, or bulk PBMC T cells (not recorded which). The V call is TRBV6-5, the J call TRBJ2-3. The sequence derives from a woman aged 45 to 65 in good health. The CDR3 is CASSYLWGTDTQYF.